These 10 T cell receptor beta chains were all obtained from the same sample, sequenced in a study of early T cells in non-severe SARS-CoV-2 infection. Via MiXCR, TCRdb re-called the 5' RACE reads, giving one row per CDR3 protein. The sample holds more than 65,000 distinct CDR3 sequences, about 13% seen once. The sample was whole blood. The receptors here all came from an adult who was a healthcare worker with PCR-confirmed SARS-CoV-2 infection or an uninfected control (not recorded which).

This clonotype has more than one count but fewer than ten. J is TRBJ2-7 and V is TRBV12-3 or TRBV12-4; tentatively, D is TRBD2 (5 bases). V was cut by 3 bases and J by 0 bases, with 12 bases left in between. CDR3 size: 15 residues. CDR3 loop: CASSLEATPSYEQYF. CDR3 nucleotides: TGTGCCAGCAGTTTGGAGGCAACGCCCTCCTACGAGCAGTACTTC.

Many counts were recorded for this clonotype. The CDR3 DNA reads as TGTGCCATCCCAAGGGGAGAGAGCATGGCCGGGGAGCTGTTTTTT. The encoded protein is CAIPRGESMAGELFF. The V and J genes are TRBV10-3 and TRBJ2-2, with D perhaps being TRBD1 or TRBD2 (5 bases each). The CDR3 runs 15 residues. Germline V CDR1 and CDR2: ENHRY, SYGVKD. Trimming left V 8 bases short and J 6 bases short, with 19 bases between.

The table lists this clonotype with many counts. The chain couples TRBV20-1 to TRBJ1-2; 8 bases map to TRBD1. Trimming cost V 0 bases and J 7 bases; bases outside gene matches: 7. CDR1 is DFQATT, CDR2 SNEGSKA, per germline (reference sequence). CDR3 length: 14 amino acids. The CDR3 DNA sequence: TGCAGTGCTAGAGATGTCGCCAGGGGGCGTGGCTACACCTTC. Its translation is CSARDVARGRGYTF.

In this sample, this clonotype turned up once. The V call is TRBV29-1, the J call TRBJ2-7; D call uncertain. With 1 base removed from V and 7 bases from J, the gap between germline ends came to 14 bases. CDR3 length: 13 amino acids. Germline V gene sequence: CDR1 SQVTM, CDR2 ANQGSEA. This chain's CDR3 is CSVEGGSYAEQYF. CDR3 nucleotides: TGCAGCGTTGAAGGAGGAAGTTACGCGGAGCAGTACTTC.

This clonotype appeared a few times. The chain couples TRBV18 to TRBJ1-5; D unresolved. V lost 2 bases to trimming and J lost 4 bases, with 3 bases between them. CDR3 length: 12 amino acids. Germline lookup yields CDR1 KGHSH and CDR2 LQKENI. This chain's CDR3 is CASSPGNQPQHF. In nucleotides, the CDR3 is TGTGCCAGCTCACCAGGTAATCAGCCCCAGCATTTT.

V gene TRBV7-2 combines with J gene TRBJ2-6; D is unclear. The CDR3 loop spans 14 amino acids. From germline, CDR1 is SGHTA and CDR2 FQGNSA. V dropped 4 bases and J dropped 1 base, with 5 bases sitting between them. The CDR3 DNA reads TGTGCCAGCAGCTCGATTTCTGGGGCCAACGTCCTGACTTTC. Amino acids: CASSSISGANVLTF.

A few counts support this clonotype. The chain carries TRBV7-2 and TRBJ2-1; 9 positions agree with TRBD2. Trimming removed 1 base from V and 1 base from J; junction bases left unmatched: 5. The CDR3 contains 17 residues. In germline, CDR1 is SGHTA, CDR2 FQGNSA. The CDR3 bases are TGTGCCAGCAGCTTAGGGGCCAGCGGGAGGTCCTACAATGAGCAGTTCTTC. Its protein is CASSLGASGRSYNEQFF. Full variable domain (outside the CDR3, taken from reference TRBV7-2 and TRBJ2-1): GAGVSQSPSNKVTEKGKDVELRCDPISGHTALYWYRQSLGQGLEFLIYFQGNSAPDKSGLPSDRFSAERTGGSVSTLTIQRTQQEDSAVYLCASSLGASGRSYNEQFFGPGTRLTVL.

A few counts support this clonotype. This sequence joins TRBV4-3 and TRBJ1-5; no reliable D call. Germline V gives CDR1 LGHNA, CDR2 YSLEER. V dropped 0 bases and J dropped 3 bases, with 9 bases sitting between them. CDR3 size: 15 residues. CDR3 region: CASSQDQELNQPQHF. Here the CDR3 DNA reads TGCGCCAGCAGCCAAGATCAAGAACTCAATCAGCCCCAGCATTTT.

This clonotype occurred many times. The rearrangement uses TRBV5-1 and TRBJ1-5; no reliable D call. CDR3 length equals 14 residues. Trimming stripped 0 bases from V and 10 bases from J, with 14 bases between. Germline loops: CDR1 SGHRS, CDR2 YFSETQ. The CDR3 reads CASSLDSSYRPQHF. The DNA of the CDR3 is TGCGCCAGCAGCTTGGACAGTAGTTACCGACCCCAGCATTTT.

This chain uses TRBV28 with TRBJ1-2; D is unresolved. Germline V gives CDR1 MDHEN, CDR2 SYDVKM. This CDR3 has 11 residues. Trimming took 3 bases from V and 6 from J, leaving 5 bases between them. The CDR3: CASSLGNGYTF. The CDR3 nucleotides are TGTGCCAGCAGTTTGGGGAATGGCTACACCTTC.